This note documents a single T cell receptor beta chain sequence. The data are from a study of blood T cell repertoires in COVID-19. Study information: The United States, Italy and Spain provided the acute and convalescent COVID-19 samples.

Per the authors' pipeline: It was from reference gene primer amplification that nucleated cell counts were estimated. Profiled with immunoSEQ multiplex PCR; TCRdb holds only in-frame clones, not every one. The D gene and trimming were derived from the DNA, and the V and J assignments and clone size from that table. Altogether approximately 61,000 clones are present, roughly three quarters being singletons, with the ten largest covering less than 7%. Sequencing used peripheral blood. The sequence derives from a woman in her seventies with acute or convalescent COVID-19.

Here the CDR3 DNA reads TGTGCCAGCACCCTATATGGGGTACAGGGTGGAGAGCAGTACTTC. It codes for CASTLYGVQGGEQYF. The chain couples TRBV11-3 to TRBJ2-7, with D possibly TRBD1 on 6 matching bases. CDR1 SGHNT and CDR2 YENEEA come from the germline V gene. The CDR3 runs 15 residues. The V end lost 7 bases, the J end lost 7 bases, and 23 bases lay between the germline ends. Combining the CDR3 with reference TRBV11-3 and TRBJ2-7 gives the whole variable domain EAGVVQSPRYKIIEKKQPVAFWCNPISGHNTLYWYLQNLGQGPELLIRYENEEAVDDSQLPKDRFSAERLKGVDSTLKIQPAELGDSAVYLCASTLYGVQGGEQYFGPGTRLTVT.